These 26 T cell receptor beta chains share one sample of origin, sequenced in a study of blood T cell repertoires in COVID-19. Here immunoSEQ multiplex PCR was the method, and the copy in TCRdb shows in-frame clones only, minus some. The sample carries about 150,000 clones, approximately 80% recorded once. The sequencing sample was made of peripheral blood. Receptors were obtained from a human donor with acute or convalescent COVID-19. The donor label of this sample is uncertain.

This clone was seen a few times. The chain joins TRBV5-1 to TRBJ1-4, with D perhaps TRBD1 (5 bases). The length of the CDR3 is 13 residues. The V gene's germline CDR1 is SGHRS and CDR2 YFSETQ. Trimming took off 4 bases at V and 7 bases at J, with 11 bases between the two ends. CDR3 sequence: CASSLGHIEKLFF. CDR3 DNA: TGCGCCAGCAGCCTCGGACACATTGAAAAACTGTTTTTT.

V is TRBV4-2 and J is TRBJ1-6; 9 bases line up with TRBD1. The CDR3 has 15 residues. Germline CDR1 and CDR2: LGHNA and YNFKEQ. J lost 9 bases, V lost 3 bases, and 6 bases had no gene match. The CDR3 loop is CASSQGGTGISPLHF. For the CDR3, the DNA is TGTGCCAGCAGCCAGGGTGGGACAGGGATTTCACCCCTCCACTTT.

The chain links TRBV24-1 to TRBJ2-2, with D uncertain. The ends were cut back, 1 base at V and 4 bases at J, with 3 bases in the middle. Germline V CDR1 and CDR2: KGHDR, SFDVKD. The CDR3 is made up of 13 amino acids. The CDR3: CATSDFLTGELFF. For the CDR3, the DNA is TGTGCCACCAGTGATTTTCTCACCGGGGAGCTGTTTTTT.

This sequence joins TRBV12-5 and TRBJ1-2, with D hard to call. Germline CDR1 reads LGHNT; CDR2 reads FRNRAP. This CDR3 is 17 amino acids long. V lost 0 bases, J lost 0 bases, and 14 bases lay in between. CDR3 amino acids: CASGLVRVTTSNYGYTF. The CDR3 DNA reads as TGTGCTAGTGGTTTGGTACGGGTTACAACGTCTAACTATGGCTACACCTTC.

The V and J genes are TRBV10-3 and TRBJ2-2; TRBD2 is a possible D gene (6 bases). The CDR3 is made up of 14 amino acids. Germline-derived CDR1 and CDR2 are ENHRY and SYGVKD. V gave up 2 bases and J gave up 6 bases, with 10 bases separating them. The CDR3 coding sequence is TGTGCCATCAGTGAGGGGGGAGGACCCGGGGAGCTGTTTTTT. Its translation is CAISEGGGPGELFF.

The chain uses TRBV19 and TRBJ2-3; no clear D. CDR3 size: 11 residues. V was shortened by 7 bases and J by 5 bases, with 7 bases between the two germline ends. Germline assignment: CDR1 LNHDA and CDR2 SQIVND (reference sequence). CDR3 nucleotides: TGTGCCAGTACCTCGGGAGATACGCAGTATTTT. Translation gives CASTSGDTQYF.

The chain employs TRBV9 and TRBJ2-5; possible D gene TRBD1, 5 bases. Germline assignment: CDR1 SGDLS and CDR2 YYNGEE. The CDR3 has 14 residues. V was pared by 0 bases and J by 3 bases, with 9 bases between. DNA of the CDR3: TGTGCCAGCAGCGTAGAGGGGAAAGAAGAGACCCAGTACTTC. Translation gives CASSVEGKEETQYF.

The chain carries TRBV3-1 (or the pseudogene TRBV3-2) and TRBJ2-3; 12 positions match TRBD2. With V trimmed by 1 base and J by 5 bases, 7 bases remained unmatched. The CDR3 length is 17 residues. Germline CDR1 is LGHDT and CDR2 is YNNKEL (reference sequence). CDR3 loop: CASSQGRTSGVEDTQYF. The CDR3 nucleotides read TGTGCCAGCAGCCAAGGTAGGACTAGCGGGGTGGAAGATACGCAGTATTTT.

The V gene is TRBV27, the J gene TRBJ2-1; D remains ambiguous. The CDR3 has 12 residues. From germline, CDR1 is MNHEY and CDR2 SMNVEV (reference sequence). The V end was cut by 5 bases, the J end by 1 base, with 3 bases between. CDR3 coding DNA: TGTGCCAGCAGTCGGTCCTACAATGAGCAGTTCTTC. This gives the protein CASSRSYNEQFF.

This clone was seen only a few times. The chain carries TRBV2 and TRBJ1-6, with D maybe TRBD1 (5 bases). In germline, CDR1 is SNHLY, CDR2 FYNNEI. V was clipped by 8 bases and J by 5 bases, with 10 bases between them. The CDR3 is 13 residues long. The CDR3: CASHLQDNSPLHF. The DNA for the CDR3 is TGTGCCAGCCACTTACAGGATAATTCACCCCTCCACTTT.

The rearrangement links TRBV5-1 to TRBJ1-1; TRBD1 is a possible D gene (6 bases). There are 16 residues in the CDR3. Trimming left V 4 bases short and J 0 bases short, with 16 bases between. CDR1 and CDR2 from the germline V gene are SGHRS and YFSETQ. The CDR3 nucleotides read TGCGCCAGCAGCCCGGTCCCTCAGGGGTTGAACACTGAAGCTTTCTTT. Encoded protein: CASSPVPQGLNTEAFF.

The chain recombines TRBV5-1 with TRBJ1-1; weak D call: TRBD1 (6 bases). Germline-derived CDR1 and CDR2 are SGHRS and YFSETQ. The CDR3 contains 13 residues. Between the trimmed V and J ends, which lost 4 bases and 3 bases, there was a span of 10 bases. Here the CDR3 reads CASSLGGDTEAFF. The CDR3 nucleotides are TGCGCCAGCAGCCTAGGGGGGGACACTGAAGCTTTCTTT.

V gene TRBV5-6 combines with J gene TRBJ2-3; 14 bases agree with TRBD2. The CDR3 is 16 amino acids. After removal of 4 bases from V and 6 bases from J, the junction contained 7 bases not matched to a gene. CDR1 and CDR2 (germline): SGHDT, YYEEEE. The CDR3 protein is CASSLTSGGAADTQYF. CDR3 coding DNA: TGTGCCAGCAGCCTGACTAGCGGGGGGGCAGCTGATACGCAGTATTTT.

The V call is TRBV2, the J call TRBJ1-1, with 10 bases fitting TRBD1. The CDR3 is 14 residues long. Germline V CDR1 and CDR2: SNHLY, FYNNEI. The V and J ends lost 5 bases and 5 bases, in that order; junction bases with no gene match: 5. The CDR3 sequence: CASSPGQGETEAFF. In DNA, the CDR3 is TGTGCCAGCAGTCCTGGACAGGGGGAGACTGAAGCTTTCTTT.

A single count supports this clone. The V gene is TRBV27, the J gene TRBJ2-5; D unresolved. The V gene's germline CDR1 is MNHEY and CDR2 SMNVEV (reference sequence). This CDR3 comprises 13 residues. V lost 7 bases, J lost 4 bases, and 13 bases lay in between. The CDR3 protein is CASKEASGETQYF. CDR3 in DNA: TGTGCCAGCAAGGAAGCCTCAGGAGAGACCCAGTACTTC.

The chain joins TRBV14 to TRBJ1-4; TRBD1 agrees at 11 bases. CDR1 is SGHDN, CDR2 FVKESK, per germline. Trimming took 2 bases from V and 11 from J; bases not matched to a gene: 7. CDR3 size: 15 residues. CDR3 DNA sequence: TGTGCCAGCAGCCAAACCGGGACAGGGGGTGCGAAACTGTTTTTT. This encodes CASSQTGTGGAKLFF. Full variable domain (outside the CDR3, taken from reference TRBV14 and TRBJ1-4): EAGVTQFPSHSVIEKGQTVTLRCDPISGHDNLYWYRRVMGKEIKFLLHFVKESKQDESGMPNNRFLAERTGGTYSTLKVQPAELEDSGVYFCASSQTGTGGAKLFFGSGTQLSVL.

The chain couples TRBV18 to TRBJ1-1; D possibly corresponds to TRBD1 (5 bases). The CDR3 extends over 11 amino acids. Germline V gene sequence: CDR1 KGHSH, CDR2 LQKENI. The V end was cut by 6 bases, the J end by 8 bases, with 10 bases between. This CDR3 is CASSGGREAFF. As DNA, the CDR3 is TGTGCCAGCTCGGGGGGGAGAGAAGCTTTCTTT.

This chain joins TRBV6-5 and TRBJ2-1; 9 positions agree with TRBD2. Germline CDR1 MNHEY, CDR2 SVGAGI. V gave up 4 bases and J gave up 8 bases; unmatched junction bases: 9. There are 15 residues in the CDR3. CDR3 region: CASSFLSGGKDEQFF. The CDR3 DNA reads TGTGCCAGCAGTTTCCTTAGCGGGGGAAAGGATGAGCAGTTCTTC.

This clone was detected only a few times. The chain links TRBV19 to TRBJ2-2, with a tentative D call TRBD2 (7 bases). The CDR3 has 15 residues. CDR1 is LNHDA and CDR2 is SQIVND in the germline V gene (reference sequence). V was trimmed by 7 bases and J by 4 bases, leaving 16 bases between them. CDR3 coding DNA: TGTGCCAGTACCATTTGGGGGGGCGGCACCGGGGAGCTGTTTTTT. This gives the protein CASTIWGGGTGELFF. Variable domain in full (rest from reference TRBV19 and TRBJ2-2): DGGITQSPKYLFRKEGQNVTLSCEQNLNHDAMYWYRQDPGQGLRLIYYSQIVNDFQKGDIAEGYSVSREKKESFPLTVTSAQKNPTAFYLCASTIWGGGTGELFFGEGSRLTVL.

The V gene is TRBV18, the J gene TRBJ1-1; possibly TRBD1 for D (5 bases). The CDR3 contains 16 residues. In germline, CDR1 is KGHSH, CDR2 LQKENI. Trimming removed 5 bases at V and 4 bases at J, with 20 bases between. The CDR3 nucleotides read TGTGCCAGCTCATCAACGGCGGTTGGGGGGGGCACTGAAGCTTTCTTT. It codes for CASSSTAVGGGTEAFF.

The gene calls are TRBV6-5 and TRBJ2-7, with D perhaps matching TRBD1 (6 bases). The CDR3 has 14 amino acids. Per the germline V gene, CDR1 is MNHEY and CDR2 is SVGAGI. With 7 bases removed from V and 0 bases from J, the gap between germline ends came to 13 bases. The CDR3 loop reads CASTQGSSSYEQYV. The DNA of the CDR3 is TGTGCCAGCACCCAGGGGTCCTCCTCCTACGAGCAGTACGTC.

The count of this clone is one. The rearrangement joins TRBV5-3 to TRBJ2-7, with D maybe TRBD1 (7 bases). TRBV5-3 is recorded as an ORF, its role being uncertain. This CDR3 region has 17 residues. Between the trimmed V and J ends, which lost 0 bases and 3 bases, there was a span of 19 bases. The CDR3 coding sequence is TGTGCCAGAAGCTTGGGGGGGCGGGACAGCACATTCTACGAGCAGTACGTC. It specifies CARSLGGRDSTFYEQYV.

J is TRBJ1-5 and V is TRBV6-5; 9 bases fit TRBD1. Germline V CDR1 and CDR2: MNHEY, SVGAGI. Trimming at V came to 7 bases and at J to 5 bases, leaving 9 bases not matched to a gene. The CDR3 spans 15 residues. The CDR3 region has the DNA TGTGCCAGCACCCTGGGACAGGGAAGGCATCAGCCCCAGCATTTT. This translates into CASTLGQGRHQPQHF.

V and J are TRBV12-3 or TRBV12-4 and TRBJ1-1; D call uncertain. The length of the CDR3 is 13 residues. The germline V and J ends were trimmed by 3 bases and 11 bases, with 16 bases remaining between them. CDR3 nucleotides: TGTGCCAGCAGTTTTCCGCCGAGTGCCAGGGCTTTCTTT. Its translation: CASSFPPSARAFF.

The J gene is TRBJ1-2, the V gene TRBV9; 7 nucleotides agree with TRBD1. The CDR3 covers 17 residues. Germline trimming cut 0 bases from V and 5 bases from J; bases unmatched to any gene: 13. Germline values: CDR1 SGDLS, CDR2 YYNGEE. The CDR3 DNA reads as TGTGCCAGCAGCGTAGGCCCCCAAGGGGGCGCGGGGTATGGCTACACCTTC. Its translation: CASSVGPQGGAGYGYTF.

In this sample, this clone turned up once. The chain uses TRBV11-2 and TRBJ2-2, with TRBD1 matching 8 bases. Losses at the gene ends were 2 bases for V and 4 bases for J; bases not matched to a gene: 9. Germline V CDR1 and CDR2: SGHAT, FQNNGV. The CDR3 loop spans 17 amino acids. CDR3 region: CASSLRVGGQVTGELFF. CDR3 nucleotides: TGTGCCAGCAGCTTAAGGGTAGGGGGACAGGTCACCGGGGAGCTGTTTTTT.